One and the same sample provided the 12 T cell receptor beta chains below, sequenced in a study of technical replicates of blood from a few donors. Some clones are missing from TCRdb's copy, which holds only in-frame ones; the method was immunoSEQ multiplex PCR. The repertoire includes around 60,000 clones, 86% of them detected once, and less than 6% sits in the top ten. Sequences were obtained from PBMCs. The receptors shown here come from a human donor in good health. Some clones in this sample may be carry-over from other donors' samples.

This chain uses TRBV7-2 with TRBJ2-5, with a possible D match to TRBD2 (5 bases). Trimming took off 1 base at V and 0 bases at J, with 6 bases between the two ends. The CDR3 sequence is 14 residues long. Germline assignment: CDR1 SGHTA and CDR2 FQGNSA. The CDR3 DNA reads TGTGCCAGCAGCTTAGGACTACACCAAGAGACCCAGTACTTC. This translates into CASSLGLHQETQYF.

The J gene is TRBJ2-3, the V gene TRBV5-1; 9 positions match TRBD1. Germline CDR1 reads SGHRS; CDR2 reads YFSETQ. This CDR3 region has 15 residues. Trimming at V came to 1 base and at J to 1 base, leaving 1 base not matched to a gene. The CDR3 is CASSLRTGGTDTQYF. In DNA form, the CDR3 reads TGCGCCAGCAGCTTGCGGACAGGGGGCACAGATACGCAGTATTTT. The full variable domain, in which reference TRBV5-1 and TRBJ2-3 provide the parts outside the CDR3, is KAGVTQTPRYLIKTRGQQVTLSCSPISGHRSVSWYQQTPGQGLQFLFEYFSETQRNKGNFPGRFSGRQFSNSRSEMNVSTLELGDSALYLCASSLRTGGTDTQYFGPGTRLTVL.

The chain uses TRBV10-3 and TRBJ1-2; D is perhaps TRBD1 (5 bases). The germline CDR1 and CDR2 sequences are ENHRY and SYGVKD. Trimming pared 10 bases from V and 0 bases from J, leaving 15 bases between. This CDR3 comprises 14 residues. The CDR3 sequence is CATGRGEANYGYTF. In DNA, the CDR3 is TGTGCCACAGGACGGGGGGAAGCTAACTATGGCTACACCTTC.

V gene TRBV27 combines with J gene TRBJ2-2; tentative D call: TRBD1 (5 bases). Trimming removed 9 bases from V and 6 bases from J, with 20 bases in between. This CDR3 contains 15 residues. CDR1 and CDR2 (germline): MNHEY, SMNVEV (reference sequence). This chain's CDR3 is CASQQSSQGPGELFF. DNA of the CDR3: TGTGCCAGTCAGCAGTCCTCTCAGGGTCCCGGGGAGCTGTTTTTT.

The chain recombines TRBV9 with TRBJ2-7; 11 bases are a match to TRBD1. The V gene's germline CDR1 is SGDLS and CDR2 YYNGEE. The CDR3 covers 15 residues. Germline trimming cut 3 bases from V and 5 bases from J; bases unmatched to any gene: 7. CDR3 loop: CASSAPDRGHNEQYF. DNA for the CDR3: TGTGCCAGCAGCGCTCCGGACAGGGGGCACAACGAGCAGTACTTC.

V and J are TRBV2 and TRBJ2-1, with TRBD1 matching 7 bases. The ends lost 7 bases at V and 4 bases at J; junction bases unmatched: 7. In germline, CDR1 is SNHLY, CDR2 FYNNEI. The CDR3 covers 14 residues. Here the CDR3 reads CASTVGGRYNEQFF. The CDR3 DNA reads TGTGCCAGCACCGTAGGGGGCCGGTACAATGAGCAGTTCTTC. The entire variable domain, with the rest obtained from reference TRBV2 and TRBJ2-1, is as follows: EPEVTQTPSHQVTQMGQEVILRCVPISNHLYFYWYRQILGQKVEFLVSFYNNEISEKSEIFDDQFSVERPDGSNFTLKIRSTKLEDSAMYFCASTVGGRYNEQFFGPGTRLTVL.

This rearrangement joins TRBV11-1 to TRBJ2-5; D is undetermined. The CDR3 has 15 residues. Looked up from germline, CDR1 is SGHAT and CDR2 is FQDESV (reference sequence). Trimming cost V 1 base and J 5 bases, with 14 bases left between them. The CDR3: CASSLVGLTRETQYF. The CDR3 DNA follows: TGTGCCAGCAGCTTAGTTGGTCTAACGAGGGAGACCCAGTACTTC.

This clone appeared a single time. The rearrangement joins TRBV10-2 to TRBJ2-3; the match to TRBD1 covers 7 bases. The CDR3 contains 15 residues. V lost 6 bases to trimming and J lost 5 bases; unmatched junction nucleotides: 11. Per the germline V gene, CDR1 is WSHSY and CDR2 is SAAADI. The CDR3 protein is CASRSLATGIDTQYF. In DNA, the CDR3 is TGCGCCAGCAGGTCTTTGGCGACAGGGATAGATACGCAGTATTTT.

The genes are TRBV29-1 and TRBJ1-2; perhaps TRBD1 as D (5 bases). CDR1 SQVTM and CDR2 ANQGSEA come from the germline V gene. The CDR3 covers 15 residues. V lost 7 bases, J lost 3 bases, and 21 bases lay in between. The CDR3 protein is CSAGGDLGGYYGYTF. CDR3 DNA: TGCAGCGCCGGGGGGGATTTAGGAGGGTACTATGGCTACACCTTC.

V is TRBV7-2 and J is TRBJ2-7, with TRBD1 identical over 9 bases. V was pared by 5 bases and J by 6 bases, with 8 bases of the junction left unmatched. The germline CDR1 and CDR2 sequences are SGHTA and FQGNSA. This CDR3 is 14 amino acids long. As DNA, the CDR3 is TGTGCCAGCAGCCTCCGGGACAGGGTTGGCGAGCAGTACTTC. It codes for CASSLRDRVGEQYF.

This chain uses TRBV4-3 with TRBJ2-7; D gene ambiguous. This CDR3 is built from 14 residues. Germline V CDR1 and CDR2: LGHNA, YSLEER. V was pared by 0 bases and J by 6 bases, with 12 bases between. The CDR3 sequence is CASSQDPASREQYF. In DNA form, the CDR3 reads TGCGCCAGCAGCCAAGATCCCGCGAGCCGCGAGCAGTACTTC.

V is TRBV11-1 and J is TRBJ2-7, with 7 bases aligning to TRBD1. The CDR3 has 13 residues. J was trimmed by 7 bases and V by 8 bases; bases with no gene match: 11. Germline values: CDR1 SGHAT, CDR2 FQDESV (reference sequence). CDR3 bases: TGTGCCAGCGAGGGGGCAGCCGGCTCTGAGCAGTACTTC. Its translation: CASEGAAGSEQYF.